A selection of T cell receptor beta chains follows, all from one sample in a study of blood T cells in healthy people across ages. MiXCR, run by TCRdb on the 5' RACE reads, gives a single entry per CDR3 protein. The table shows around 1.5 million distinct CDR3 sequences, with 35% to 45% occurring only once. Sequences were obtained from blood. All receptors derive from a woman aged 18-29 years in good health. Both conserved end residues are part of each CDR3. The D gene is left open where the match is weak. Clone sizes are given selectively: once, few, many, or a class where the clone is expanded.

D gene	J gene	V gene	clone size	CDR3 protein	CDR3 DNA
TRBD2	TRBJ2-1	TRBV5-6	-	CASSRRLAGVNNEQFF	TGTGCCAGCAGCCGCAGACTAGCGGGAGTGAATAATGAGCAGTTCTTC
-	TRBJ2-1	TRBV6-6	-	CAGGLREQFF	TGTGCCGGGGGACTCCGAGAGCAGTTCTTC
TRBD2	TRBJ2-1	TRBV5-1	few	CASSLFGLAGQNEQFF	TGCGCCAGCAGCCTATTCGGACTAGCGGGGCAGAATGAGCAGTTCTTC
TRBD2	TRBJ2-2	TRBV5-1	-	CASSLGTSTGELFF	TGCGCCAGCAGCTTGGGGACTAGCACCGGGGAGCTGTTTTTT
-	TRBJ2-1	TRBV30	-	CAWSVPLDKYNEQFF	TGTGCCTGGAGTGTCCCACTAGACAAGTACAATGAGCAGTTCTTC
TRBD1	TRBJ1-4	TRBV13	-	CASGFATGVCEKLFF	TGTGCCAGCGGCTTCGCGACAGGGGTGTGTGAAAAACTGTTTTTT
-	TRBJ2-5	TRBV10-3	-	CAISDDRQETQYF	TGTGCCATCAGTGACGACAGACAAGAGACCCAGTACTTC
TRBD2	TRBJ2-1	TRBV12-3/TRBV12-4	few	CASRSAGGPYNEQFF	TGTGCCAGCAGATCAGCGGGGGGGCCCTACAATGAGCAGTTCTTC
-	TRBJ2-5	TRBV18	-	CASSKSTAAETQYF	TGTGCCAGCTCAAAATCTACGGCAGCGGAGACCCAGTACTTC
TRBD1	TRBJ2-7	TRBV29-1	-	CSVVYGQGPYEQYF	TGCAGCGTTGTATACGGACAGGGGCCTTACGAGCAGTACTTC
-	TRBJ2-1	TRBV6-5	few	CATLLGGKQFF	TGTGCCACCTTGTTGGGCGGTAAGCAGTTCTTC
-	TRBJ1-3	TRBV2	-	CASRKQSSGNTIYF	TGTGCCAGCAGAAAACAGTCCTCTGGAAACACCATATATTTT
-	TRBJ2-7	TRBV28	-	CATLPEGWDGEQYF	TGTGCCACCTTACCCGAGGGGTGGGACGGGGAGCAGTACTTC
-	TRBJ2-1	TRBV6-2/TRBV6-3	-	CASSQGGLFGEQFF	TGTGCCAGCAGCCAGGGGGGCCTTTTTGGTGAGCAGTTCTTC
TRBD2	TRBJ2-1	TRBV25-1	-	CASSGALAGGSEQFF	TGTGCCAGCAGTGGAGCTCTAGCGGGGGGGAGTGAGCAGTTCTTC
-	TRBJ1-5	TRBV6-5	once	CASSVGRDNQPQHF	TGTGCCAGCAGCGTAGGAAGGGACAATCAGCCCCAGCATTTT
TRBD2	TRBJ2-7	TRBV3-1	few	CASSPQFSGSFYEQYF	TGTGCCAGCAGCCCGCAGTTCAGCGGGAGTTTCTACGAGCAGTACTTC
-	TRBJ2-1	TRBV12-3/TRBV12-4	once	CASSWTGDLYNEQFF	TGTGCCAGCAGTTGGACGGGGGACCTCTACAATGAGCAGTTCTTC
-	TRBJ2-7	TRBV2	few	CALVGQHCEQYF	TGTGCCCTGGTTGGACAGCATTGCGAGCAGTACTTC
-	TRBJ2-3	TRBV20-1	-	CSARAGGHTDTQYF	TGCAGTGCTAGAGCGGGGGGCCACACAGATACGCAGTATTTT
TRBD2	TRBJ2-1	TRBV7-9	-	CASSFGTSGRVYNEQFF	TGTGCCAGCAGCTTCGGGACTAGCGGGAGGGTATACAATGAGCAGTTCTTC
-	TRBJ2-3	TRBV10-3	-	CAISESPGTDTQYF	TGTGCCATCAGTGAGTCTCCAGGCACAGATACGCAGTATTTT
TRBD1	TRBJ2-1	TRBV27	-	CASTTDRAPNEQFF	TGTGCCAGCACAACGGACAGGGCCCCCAATGAGCAGTTCTTC
-	TRBJ2-7	TRBV4-2	few	CASSQDDGSYEQYF	TGTGCCAGCAGCCAAGATGACGGGTCCTACGAGCAGTACTTC
-	TRBJ1-2	TRBV6-1	-	CASKLQGFYGYTF	TGTGCCAGCAAGCTCCAGGGATTCTATGGCTACACCTTC
-	TRBJ2-6	TRBV27	-	CASSLNGGPISGANVLTF	TGTGCCAGCAGTTTAAACGGGGGCCCTATCTCTGGGGCCAACGTCCTGACTTTC
TRBD1	TRBJ2-2	TRBV24-1	-	CATSDVRQGSTGELFF	TGTGCCACCAGTGATGTGAGACAGGGATCCACCGGGGAGCTGTTTTTT
TRBD1	TRBJ2-7	TRBV19	-	CASSIGRGPSYEQYF	TGTGCCAGTAGTATCGGCAGGGGGCCCTCCTACGAGCAGTACTTC
TRBD2	TRBJ2-3	TRBV4-1	many	CASSQSLAGPTTQYF	TGCGCCAGCAGCCAATCACTAGCGGGGCCTACTACGCAGTATTTT
-	TRBJ1-5	TRBV27	once	CASSATSGQGSNQPQHF	TGTGCCAGCAGTGCAACTTCGGGACAAGGTAGCAATCAGCCCCAGCATTTT
-	TRBJ2-3	TRBV13	-	CASSLVRGASKDTQYF	TGTGCCAGCAGCTTGGTTCGGGGGGCGTCGAAAGATACGCAGTATTTT
-	TRBJ2-3	TRBV7-9	few	CASSLKWEDTDTQYF	TGTGCCAGCAGCTTAAAGTGGGAGGACACAGATACGCAGTATTTT
-	TRBJ2-5	TRBV10-3	-	CAAAQGTFGETQYF	TGTGCCGCAGCCCAAGGGACCTTCGGGGAGACCCAGTACTTC
TRBD2	TRBJ2-3	TRBV28	-	CASSRPGGSDTQYF	TGTGCCAGCAGTCGACCCGGGGGGTCAGATACGCAGTATTTT
TRBD2	TRBJ2-7	TRBV4-2	-	CASSQDRLAEGSQYF	TGTGCCAGCAGCCAAGATAGACTAGCGGAGGGGTCCCAGTACTTC
TRBD1	TRBJ1-2	TRBV10-3	many	CAISESDRGYGYTF	TGTGCCATCAGTGAGTCGGACAGGGGATATGGCTACACCTTC
-	TRBJ2-5	TRBV6-5	few	CASSPTLAQETQYF	TGTGCCAGCAGCCCGACGCTGGCCCAAGAGACCCAGTACTTC
TRBD1	TRBJ1-2	TRBV28	few	CASSLSGTGSYTF	TGTGCCAGCAGTTTAAGTGGGACAGGGTCCTACACCTTC
TRBD2	TRBJ2-1	TRBV5-1	-	CASSLTSGEDEQFF	TGCGCCAGCAGCTTGACTAGCGGGGAGGATGAGCAGTTCTTC
-	TRBJ1-2	TRBV27	few	CASSPVDNPSYGYTF	TGTGCCAGCAGTCCCGTGGACAATCCTAGCTATGGCTACACCTTC
-	TRBJ2-1	TRBV7-9	-	CASSLDQSPRREQFF	TGTGCCAGCAGCTTGGACCAGAGCCCCCGGCGTGAGCAGTTCTTC
-	TRBJ1-2	TRBV20-1	-	CSARDSSANYGYTF	TGCAGTGCTAGAGATTCATCAGCGAACTATGGCTACACCTTC
TRBD1	TRBJ2-1	TRBV15	-	CATSRDVPGQGVNEQFF	TGTGCCACCAGCAGAGACGTTCCGGGACAGGGTGTCAATGAGCAGTTCTTC
TRBD1	TRBJ2-7	TRBV14	few	CASSQGRGPLVEQYF	TGTGCCAGCAGCCAAGGAAGGGGGCCCCTTGTCGAGCAGTACTTC
TRBD2	TRBJ2-1	TRBV28	-	CASRERGAGYEQFF	TGTGCCAGCCGAGAGCGGGGGGCCGGATATGAGCAGTTCTTC
TRBD2	TRBJ2-5	TRBV29-1	few	CSAEGLAVETQYF	TGCAGCGCCGAGGGACTAGCTGTGGAGACCCAGTACTTC
-	TRBJ1-1	TRBV7-9	-	CASSLASGGGVNTEAFF	TGTGCCAGCAGCTTAGCATCCGGGGGTGGGGTCAACACTGAAGCTTTCTTT
TRBD2	TRBJ2-1	TRBV2	-	CASSPRGGEVYNEQFF	TGTGCCAGCAGCCCTCGTGGGGGGGAGGTCTACAATGAGCAGTTCTTC